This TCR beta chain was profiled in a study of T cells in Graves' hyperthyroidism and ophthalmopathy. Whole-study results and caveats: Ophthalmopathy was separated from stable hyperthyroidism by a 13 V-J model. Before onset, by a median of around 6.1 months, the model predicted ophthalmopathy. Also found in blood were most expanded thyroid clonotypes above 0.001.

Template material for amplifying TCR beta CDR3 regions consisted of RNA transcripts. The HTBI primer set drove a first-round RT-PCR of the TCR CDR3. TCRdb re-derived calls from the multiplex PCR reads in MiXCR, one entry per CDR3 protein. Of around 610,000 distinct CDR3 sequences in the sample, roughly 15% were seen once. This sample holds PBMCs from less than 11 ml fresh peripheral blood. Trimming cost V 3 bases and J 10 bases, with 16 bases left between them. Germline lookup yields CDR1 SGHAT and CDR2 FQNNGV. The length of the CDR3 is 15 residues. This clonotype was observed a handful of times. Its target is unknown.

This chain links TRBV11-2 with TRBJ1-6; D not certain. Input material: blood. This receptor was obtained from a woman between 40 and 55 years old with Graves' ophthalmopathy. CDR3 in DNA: TGTGCCAGCAGCTTTGTACTGTCTCGGGGATCACCCCTCCACTTT. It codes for CASSFVLSRGSPLHF.